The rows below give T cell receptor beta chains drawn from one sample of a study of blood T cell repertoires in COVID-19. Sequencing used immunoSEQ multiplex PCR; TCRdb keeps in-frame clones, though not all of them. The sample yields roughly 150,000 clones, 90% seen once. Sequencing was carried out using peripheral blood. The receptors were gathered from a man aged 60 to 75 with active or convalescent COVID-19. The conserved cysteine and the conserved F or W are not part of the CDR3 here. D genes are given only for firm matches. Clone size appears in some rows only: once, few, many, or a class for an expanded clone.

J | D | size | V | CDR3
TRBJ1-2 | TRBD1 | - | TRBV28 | ASSGQGTGYGYT
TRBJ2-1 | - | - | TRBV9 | ASSVTAEYNEQF
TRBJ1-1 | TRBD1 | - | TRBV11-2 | ASSSRNRGLSGTEAF
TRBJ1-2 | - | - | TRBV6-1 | ASSEGGTNYGYT
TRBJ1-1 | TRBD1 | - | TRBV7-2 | ASTLGRDRNTEAF
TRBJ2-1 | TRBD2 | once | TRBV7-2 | ASSLTSGGYNEQF
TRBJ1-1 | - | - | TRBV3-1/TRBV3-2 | ASAEQGGNTEAF
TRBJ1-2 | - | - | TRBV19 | ASSNFGGANYGYT
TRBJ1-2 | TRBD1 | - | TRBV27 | ASRRGQGAMASYGYT
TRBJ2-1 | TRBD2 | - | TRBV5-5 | ASSYRWTSGSNEQF
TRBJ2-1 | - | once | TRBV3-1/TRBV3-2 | ASSHDSNEQF
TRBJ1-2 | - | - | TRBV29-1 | SSGGGLNYGYT
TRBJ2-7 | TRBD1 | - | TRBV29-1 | SVVRQGASYEQY
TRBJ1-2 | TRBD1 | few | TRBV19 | ASTKGTGGDYGYT
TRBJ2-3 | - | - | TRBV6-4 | ASRGGSTDTQY
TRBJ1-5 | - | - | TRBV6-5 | ASSYVSPVGNQPQH
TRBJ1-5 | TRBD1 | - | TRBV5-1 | ASSTRQGGPQH
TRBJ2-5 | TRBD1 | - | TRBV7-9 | ASNTGGRETQY
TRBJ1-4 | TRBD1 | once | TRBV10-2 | ASSEGRGYEKLF
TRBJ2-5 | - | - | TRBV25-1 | ASTPASTQETQY
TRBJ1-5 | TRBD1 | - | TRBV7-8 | ASSSDRGQPQH
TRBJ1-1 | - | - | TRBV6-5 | ASQRDFVSEAF
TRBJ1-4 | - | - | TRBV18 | ASSPYSGNEKLF
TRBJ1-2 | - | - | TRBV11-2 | ASSSGNYGYT
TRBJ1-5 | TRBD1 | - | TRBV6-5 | ASQGQEAEPQH
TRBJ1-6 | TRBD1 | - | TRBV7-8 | ASSQLWTGATSSYNSPLH
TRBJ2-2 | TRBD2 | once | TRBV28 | ASSLTSGSWTGELF